This T cell receptor beta chain emerged from a study of tumor and adjacent non-tumor tissue in lung cancer (dated by TCRdb to the late 2010s). The study in broad terms: Patients with adenocarcinoma (about 12), squamous cell carcinoma (2) and small cell lung cancer (1) were included in the cohort. The approximately 15 enrolled patients, of whom 10 were men and 5 were women, were aged about 31 to 76 years and were diagnosed with TNM stage I to III disease. In total, sequencing yielded 125,075,908 productive TCRbeta reads, which works out to an average of approximately 4.1 million reads per sample. The study compared bulk TCRbeta repertoires from lung tumor tissue and matched distant non-tumor lung tissue of about 16 lung cancer patients. For each patient, one tumor sample and one normal lung sample were taken, giving approximately 29 paired specimens that underwent TCRbeta CDR3 sequencing.

RNA was isolated from bulk unsorted tissue, and RNA quality was assessed with a NanoDrop ND-1000 and an Agilent 2100. Donors were newly diagnosed lung cancer patients admitted for thoracic surgery in China between August and November 2014, without prior chemotherapy. Patients with previous radiotherapy or chemotherapy, or with another concurrent cancer, were excluded from the study. Surgical tissue pieces of about 1-2.1 cm3 were preserved in RNAlater solution and were kept at -80 degrees C until use. Library method: multiplex PCR. Sequencing took place on an Illumina HiSeq 2500. TCRbeta libraries were built by three rounds of nested PCR using primers (Table S4), following protocols modified from ARM-PCR. Before sequencing, PCR products in the 200-500 bp range were cut out of the gel and cleaned up using the QIAquick gel extraction kit. In the authors' own workflow: Trimmomatic was used to clean the reads, FLASH merged the cleaned reads into complete CDR3 sequences, and MiTCR assigned the sequences to V(D)J germline segments. Clonal diversity was computed as the inverse Simpson's index with VDJtools. A read counted as productive if the sequence was in-frame and lacked a premature stop codon. TCRdb handled the public reads itself, with Q25 trimming in fastp and clone calling in MiXCR, and kept productive beta chains. Every distinct CDR3 protein forms one entry, paired with its most common genes and DNA. It is TCRdb's table, rather than the study itself, that gives the V and J calls and clone size. Within this sample are fewer than 120,000 distinct CDR3 sequences, with nearly 85% of them counted one time only. Together, the top ten hold approximately 24% of the sample.

The investigation overall reported the following: Significantly higher TCR diversity (inverse Simpson) was observed in tumor tissue than in normal lung tissue (around 450 vs 150, P = 0.0075, Mann-Whitney U test). TCR diversity was significantly higher in younger patients, and higher tumor TCR diversity was associated with shorter overall and disease-free survival. Because peripheral blood was not sequenced, the blood TCRbeta repertoires of the lung cancer patients in the study went unexamined. The cohort had only about 14 patients, and the authors noted that larger samples and more detailed clinical data are needed. In normal lung, the top 100 clones accounted for a significantly larger cumulative share of the repertoire than in tumor tissue. The methods do not name the sequencing platform or mention unique molecular identifiers.

Remarks on this clonotype: Its target antigen remains unknown. No base quality information exists; no much larger clone differs at one position.

The CDR3 measures 15 amino acids from cysteine to phenylalanine. Only CDR3 DNA is held: 45 bases, read in frame from base 1. V lost 3 bases and J lost 8 bases; the stretch between them is 17 bases long. Sequences were obtained from lung tumor tissue. The sequence was obtained from a man between 65 and 85 years old with non-small cell lung cancer. The rearranged chain carries TRBV12-3 or TRBV12-4 and TRBJ2-1; possibly the D gene is TRBD2, per 5 matching bases. CDR3 loop: CASSFGGVSSDEQFF. The nucleotides are TGTGCCAGCAGTTTCGGAGGCGTAAGTAGCGATGAGCAGTTCTTC.